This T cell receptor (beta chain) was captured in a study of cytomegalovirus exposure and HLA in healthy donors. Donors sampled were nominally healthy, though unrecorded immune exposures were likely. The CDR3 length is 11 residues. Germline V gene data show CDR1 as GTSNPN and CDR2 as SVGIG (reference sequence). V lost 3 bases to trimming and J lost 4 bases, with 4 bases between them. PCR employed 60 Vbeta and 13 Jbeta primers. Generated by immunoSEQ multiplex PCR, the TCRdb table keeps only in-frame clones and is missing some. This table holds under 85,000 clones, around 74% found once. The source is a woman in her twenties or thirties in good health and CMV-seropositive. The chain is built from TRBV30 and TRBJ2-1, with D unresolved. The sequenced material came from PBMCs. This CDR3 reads CAWRQYNEQFF. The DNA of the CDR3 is TGTGCCTGGAGACAATACAATGAGCAGTTCTTC.